This T cell receptor beta chain was sequenced for a study of shared clonotypes between healthy human individuals (dated by TCRdb to 2018 to 2021). About the investigation overall: Three men and a couple of women, aged 18 to 49 years, made up the cohort. For each donor, CD4 naive and CD4 memory were each given three plates, CD8 naive was given two plates, and CD8 memory was given one plate. To estimate repertoire size and how much clonotypes are shared between individuals, the study performed deep sequencing of blood TCR repertoires from a few healthy adults. To increase sequencing depth and limit assay-specific biases, TCR repertoire library preparation and sequencing were carried out by different laboratories using diverse techniques. Each donor's leukapheresis produced roughly between roughly 0.9 and 9 billion PBMCs. Overall study results and their limits: About 4.5% of naive CD4, around 3.6% of naive CD8, about 2.1% of memory CD4, and approximately 0.39% of memory CD8 clonotypes were shared across four donors. Clonotypes shared by all four sorted-subset donors showed higher generation probabilities than non-shared clonotypes. Even with the large sequencing depth, rarefaction of the sorted-subset datasets indicated that sequencing was incomplete. Pairwise subsampling led to the expectation that sequencing depth would affect the degree of clonotype sharing among donors. Because the study included a small number of donors, the genetic and exposure-history diversity represented was limited. Only blood was sampled, and tissue TCR repertoires likely differ from those in blood. Naive subsets generally had larger estimated clonotype richness than memory subsets.

There are 16 amino acids in the CDR3, from cysteine to phenylalanine inclusive. CDR3 DNA is the only sequence kept; it has 48 bases, read in frame from the first base. The germline V gene (reference sequence) sets CDR1 to SEHNR and CDR2 to FQNEAQ. The V end loses 2 bases and the J end loses 4 bases, and a stretch of 17 bases separates them. TCR CDR3 regions were amplified from genomic DNA by multiplex PCR using the deep immunoSEQ assay. Genomic DNA extracted from each cell subset was distributed evenly over all wells of several immunoSEQ 96-well plates, and each plate served as one replicate. For sorted subsets, around 200 ng genomic DNA, equal to approximately 30,000 T cell genomes, was loaded into each replicate PCR. The purified libraries were quantified using a Qubit 3.0 fluorometer, sized with a Bioanalyzer 2100, and then quantified again using the KAPA Library Quantification kit. A separate single-read 150-cycle Illumina NextSeq 550 flow cell was used to sequence each immunoSEQ 96-well plate. On the authors' methods: Because the immunoSEQ output included only junctional sequences and no quality scores, the filtering could not be the same as the filtering used for full-length reads. Sequences were annotated with PyIR, a Python wrapper for IgBLAST v1.9, using IMGT germline references to assign V/J genes and CDR3. Reads were removed for weak V/J assignments (E-value above 1e-6), missing CDR3, stop codons, out-of-frame junctions, or ambiguous translated residues. V3J clonotypes were defined as sequences sharing the same inferred V gene, J gene, and CDR3 amino acid sequence. To compute the percentage overlap between repertoires, the number of shared unique clonotypes was divided by the size of the smaller repertoire. Repertoire richness was assessed with RTK rarefaction, the Chao1 estimator, and Recon v2.1 estimates of unobserved clonotypes. OLGA was used to compute generation probabilities for all TCRbeta clonotypes that the gDNA method yielded from a handful of donors. TCRdb's version of the immuneACCESS table is confined to in-frame rearrangements and falls short of the full clone set. An unresolved V gene accounts for under half of the shortfall where checked; the remainder is of unknown origin. That table furnishes V, J and clone size, whereas the DNA furnished D and trimming. For this sample there are about 2.3 million clones; approximately 90% appear just once. The ten largest clones add up to more than 0.35% of the sample.

This clone was recorded only once. Its binding antigen is unknown. Per-base quality was not reported, and no clone a single base away is much larger than it. The donors were healthy, HIV-negative adults with no recently reported acute infections or vaccinations. Every donor was a Caucasian adult residing in Nashville, Tennessee, USA. CD4+ T cells were enriched by magnetic negative selection, after which naive cells were positively selected on CD45RA and the negative fraction was taken as the memory subset. After blood collection by leukapheresis, PBMCs were isolated using Ficoll-Histopaque density gradient centrifugation and then cryopreserved in the vapor phase of liquid nitrogen. Purity and quantity of every magnetically sorted T cell population were checked by analytical flow cytometry. From each sorted fraction, genomic DNA was isolated and quantified by UV absorbance on a Nanodrop 2000c.

The rearranged segments are TRBV7-9 and TRBJ2-5; no D gene is confidently identified. Sequencing was performed on naive CD4+ T cells from PBMCs. The cell subset or site label, read with the paper, signifies: CD45RA+ positively selected. The sequence was collected from a young man in good health. Some clones in this sample may be carry-over from other donors' samples. The CDR3 corresponds to CASSLTPLGKGETQYF. The base sequence is TGTGCCAGCAGCTTAACCCCACTTGGGAAAGGAGAGACCCAGTACTTC.